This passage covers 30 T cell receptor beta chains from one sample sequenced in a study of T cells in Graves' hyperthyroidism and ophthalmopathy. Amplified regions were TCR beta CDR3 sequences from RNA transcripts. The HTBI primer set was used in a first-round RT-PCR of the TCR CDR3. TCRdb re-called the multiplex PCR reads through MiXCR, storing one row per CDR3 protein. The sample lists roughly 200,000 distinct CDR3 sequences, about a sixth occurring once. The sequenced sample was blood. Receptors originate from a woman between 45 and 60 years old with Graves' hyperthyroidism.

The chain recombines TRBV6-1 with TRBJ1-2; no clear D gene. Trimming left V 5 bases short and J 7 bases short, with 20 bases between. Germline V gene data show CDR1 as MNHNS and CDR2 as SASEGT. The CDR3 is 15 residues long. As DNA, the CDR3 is TGTGCCAGCAGTTTCCCAGACCTAGGCCCAGCTGGCTACACCTTC. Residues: CASSFPDLGPAGYTF.

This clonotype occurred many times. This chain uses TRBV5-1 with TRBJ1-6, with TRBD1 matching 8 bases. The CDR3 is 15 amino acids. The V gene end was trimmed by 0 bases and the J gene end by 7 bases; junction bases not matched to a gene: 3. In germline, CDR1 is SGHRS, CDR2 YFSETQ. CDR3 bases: TGCGCCAGCAGCTTGGGACAGGGGATGAATTCACCCCTCCACTTT. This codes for CASSLGQGMNSPLHF.

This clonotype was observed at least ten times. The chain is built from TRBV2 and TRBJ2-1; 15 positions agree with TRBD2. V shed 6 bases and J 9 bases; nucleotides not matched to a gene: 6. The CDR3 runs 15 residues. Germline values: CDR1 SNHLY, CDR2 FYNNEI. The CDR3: CASSPAGLAGGEQFF. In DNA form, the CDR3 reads TGTGCCAGCAGCCCGGCGGGACTAGCGGGAGGTGAGCAGTTCTTC.

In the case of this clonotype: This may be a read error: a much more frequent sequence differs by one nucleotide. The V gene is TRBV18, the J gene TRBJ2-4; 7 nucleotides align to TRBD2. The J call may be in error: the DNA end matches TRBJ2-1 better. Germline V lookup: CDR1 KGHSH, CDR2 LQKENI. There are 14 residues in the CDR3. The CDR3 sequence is CASSPPASGNIQFF. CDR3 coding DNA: TGTGCCAGCTCACCACCGGCTAGCGGCAACATTCAGTTCTTC.

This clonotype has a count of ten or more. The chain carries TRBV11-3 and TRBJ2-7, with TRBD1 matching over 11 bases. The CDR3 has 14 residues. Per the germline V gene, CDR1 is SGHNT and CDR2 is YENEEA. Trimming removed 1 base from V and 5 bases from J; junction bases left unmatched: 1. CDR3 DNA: TGTGCCAGCAGCTTAGGGACAGGGGGCCACGAGCAGTACTTC. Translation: CASSLGTGGHEQYF.

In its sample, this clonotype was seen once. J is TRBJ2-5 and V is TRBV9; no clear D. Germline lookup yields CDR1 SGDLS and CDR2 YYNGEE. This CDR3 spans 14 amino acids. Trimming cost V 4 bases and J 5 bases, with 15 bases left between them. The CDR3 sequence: CASSPIGYQETQYF. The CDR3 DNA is TGTGCCAGCAGCCCGATCGGATATCAGGAGACCCAGTACTTC.

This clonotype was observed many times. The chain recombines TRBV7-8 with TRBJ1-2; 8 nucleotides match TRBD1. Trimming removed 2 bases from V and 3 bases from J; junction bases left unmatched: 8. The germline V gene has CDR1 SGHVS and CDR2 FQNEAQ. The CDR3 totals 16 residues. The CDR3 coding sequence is TGTGCCAGCAGCTTAAAGAGGGCAGGGGGCGACTATGGCTACACCTTC. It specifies CASSLKRAGGDYGYTF.

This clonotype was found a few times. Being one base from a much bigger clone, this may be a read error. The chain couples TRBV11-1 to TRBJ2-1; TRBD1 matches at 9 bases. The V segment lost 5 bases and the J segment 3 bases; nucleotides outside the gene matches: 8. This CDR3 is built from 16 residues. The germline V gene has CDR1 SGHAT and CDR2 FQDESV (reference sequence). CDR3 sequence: CASSPGQGSYYNEQFF. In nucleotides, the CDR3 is TGTGCCAGCAGCCCAGGACAGGGGAGCTACTACAATGAGCAGTTCTTC.

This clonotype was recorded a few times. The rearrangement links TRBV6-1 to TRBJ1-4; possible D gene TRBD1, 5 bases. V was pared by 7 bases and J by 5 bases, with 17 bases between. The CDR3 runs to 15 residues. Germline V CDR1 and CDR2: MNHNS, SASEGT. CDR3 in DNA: TGTGCCAGCAACACCCCGGGGCCGACCAATGAAAAACTGTTTTTT. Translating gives CASNTPGPTNEKLFF.

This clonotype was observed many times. This chain's CDR3 is CASSAPALSSYNEQFF. CDR3 DNA: TGTGCCAGCAGTGCCCCAGCCCTGAGCTCCTACAATGAGCAGTTCTTC. The rearrangement joins TRBV6-1 to TRBJ2-1; no reliable D call. Trimming left V 4 bases short and J 0 bases short, with 13 bases between. CDR3 length: 16 residues. Germline assignment: CDR1 MNHNS and CDR2 SASEGT.

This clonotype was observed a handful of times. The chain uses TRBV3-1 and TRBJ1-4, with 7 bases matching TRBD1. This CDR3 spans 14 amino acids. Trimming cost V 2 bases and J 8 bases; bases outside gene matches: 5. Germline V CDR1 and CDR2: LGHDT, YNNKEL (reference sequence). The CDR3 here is CASSQTGEREKLFF. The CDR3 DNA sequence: TGTGCCAGCAGCCAAACAGGGGAGAGAGAAAAACTGTTTTTT.

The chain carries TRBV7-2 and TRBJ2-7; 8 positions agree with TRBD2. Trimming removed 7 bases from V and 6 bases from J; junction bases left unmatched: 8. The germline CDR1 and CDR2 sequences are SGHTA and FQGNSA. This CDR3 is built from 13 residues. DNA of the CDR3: TGTGCCAGCACTAGCGGGCTCCAGACCGAGCAGTACTTC. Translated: CASTSGLQTEQYF. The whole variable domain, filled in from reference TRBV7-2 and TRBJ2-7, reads GAGVSQSPSNKVTEKGKDVELRCDPISGHTALYWYRQSLGQGLEFLIYFQGNSAPDKSGLPSDRFSAERTGGSVSTLTIQRTQQEDSAVYLCASTSGLQTEQYFGPGTRLTVT.

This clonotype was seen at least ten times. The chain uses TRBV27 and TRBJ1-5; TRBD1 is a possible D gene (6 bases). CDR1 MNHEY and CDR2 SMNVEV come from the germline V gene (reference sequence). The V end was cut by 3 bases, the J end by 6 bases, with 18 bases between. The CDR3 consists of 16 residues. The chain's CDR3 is CASSLDRTAPGQPQHF. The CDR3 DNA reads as TGTGCCAGCAGTTTGGACCGGACAGCTCCTGGTCAGCCCCAGCATTTT.

The CDR3 DNA reads TGTGCCAGCAGCGTAGCGTGGAGTCCCGGGGAGACCCAGTACTTC. It codes for CASSVAWSPGETQYF. V usage is TRBV9 and J usage is TRBJ2-5; D call uncertain. The germline V gene has CDR1 SGDLS and CDR2 YYNGEE. The CDR3 runs 15 residues. Trimming left V 0 bases short and J 5 bases short, with 14 bases between.

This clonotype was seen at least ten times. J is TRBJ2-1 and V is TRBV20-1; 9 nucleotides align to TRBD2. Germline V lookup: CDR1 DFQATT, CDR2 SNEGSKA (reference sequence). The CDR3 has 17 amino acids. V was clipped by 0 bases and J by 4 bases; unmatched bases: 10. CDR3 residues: CSARDPNSGSLYNEQFF. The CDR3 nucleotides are TGCAGTGCTAGAGATCCAAATAGCGGGAGCCTATACAATGAGCAGTTCTTC.

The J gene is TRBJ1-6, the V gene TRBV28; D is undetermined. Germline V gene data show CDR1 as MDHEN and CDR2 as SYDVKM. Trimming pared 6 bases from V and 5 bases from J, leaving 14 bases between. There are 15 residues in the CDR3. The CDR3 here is CASRHQFPDNSPLHF. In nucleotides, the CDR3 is TGTGCCAGCAGACACCAATTCCCCGATAATTCACCCCTCCACTTT.

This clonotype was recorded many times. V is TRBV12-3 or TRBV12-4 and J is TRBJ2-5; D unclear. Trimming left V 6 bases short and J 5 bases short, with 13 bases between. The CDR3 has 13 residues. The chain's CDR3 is CASSYTNKETQYF. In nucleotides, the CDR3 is TGTGCCAGCAGCTATACTAACAAGGAGACCCAGTACTTC.

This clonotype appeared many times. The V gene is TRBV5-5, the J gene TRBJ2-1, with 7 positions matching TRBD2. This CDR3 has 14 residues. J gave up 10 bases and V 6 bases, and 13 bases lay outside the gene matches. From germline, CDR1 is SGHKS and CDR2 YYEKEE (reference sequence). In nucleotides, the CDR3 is TGTGCCAGCATCGGGCTAGCGGATTGGGGGGAGCAGTTCTTC. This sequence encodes CASIGLADWGEQFF.

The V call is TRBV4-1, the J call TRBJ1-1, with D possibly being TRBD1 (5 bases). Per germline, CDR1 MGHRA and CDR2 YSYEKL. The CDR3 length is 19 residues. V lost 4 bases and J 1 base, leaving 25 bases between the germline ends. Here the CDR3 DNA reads TGCGCCAGCAGCCCGCGGGGGTCAAAGTCGTTGGGTCGGAACACTGAAGCTTTCTTT. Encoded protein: CASSPRGSKSLGRNTEAFF.

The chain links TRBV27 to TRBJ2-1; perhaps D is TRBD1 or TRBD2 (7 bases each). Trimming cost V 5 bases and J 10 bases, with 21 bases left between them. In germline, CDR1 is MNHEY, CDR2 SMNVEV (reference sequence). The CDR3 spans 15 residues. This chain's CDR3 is CASSPRQGGRGEQFF. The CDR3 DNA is TGTGCCAGCAGTCCAAGACAGGGAGGGCGCGGCGAGCAGTTCTTC.

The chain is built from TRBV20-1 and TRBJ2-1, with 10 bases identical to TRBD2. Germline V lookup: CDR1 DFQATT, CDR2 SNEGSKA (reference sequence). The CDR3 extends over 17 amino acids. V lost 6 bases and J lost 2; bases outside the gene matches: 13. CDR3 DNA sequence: TGCAGTGCAGCGGGGGGTAGCGGGAGGAGTCCCTACAATGAGCAGTTCTTC. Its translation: CSAAGGSGRSPYNEQFF.

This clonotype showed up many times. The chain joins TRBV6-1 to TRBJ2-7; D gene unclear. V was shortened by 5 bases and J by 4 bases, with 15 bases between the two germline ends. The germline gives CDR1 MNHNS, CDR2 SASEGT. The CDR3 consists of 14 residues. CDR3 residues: CASSYSDKRYEQYF. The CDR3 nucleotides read TGTGCCAGCAGTTATTCAGATAAAAGATACGAGCAGTACTTC.

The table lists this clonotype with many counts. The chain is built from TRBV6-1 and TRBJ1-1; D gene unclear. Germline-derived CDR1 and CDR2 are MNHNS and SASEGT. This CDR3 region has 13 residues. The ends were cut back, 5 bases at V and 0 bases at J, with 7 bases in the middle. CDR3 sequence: CASSPRLNTEAFF. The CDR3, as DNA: TGTGCCAGCAGTCCACGCCTGAACACTGAAGCTTTCTTT.

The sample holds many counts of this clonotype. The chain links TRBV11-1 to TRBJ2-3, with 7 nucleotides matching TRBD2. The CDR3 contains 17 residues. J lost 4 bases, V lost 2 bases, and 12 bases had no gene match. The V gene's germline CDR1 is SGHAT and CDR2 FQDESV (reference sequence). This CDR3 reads CASSLSFGGSASDTQYF. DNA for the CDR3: TGTGCCAGCAGCTTATCGTTTGGCGGGAGCGCTTCAGATACGCAGTATTTT.

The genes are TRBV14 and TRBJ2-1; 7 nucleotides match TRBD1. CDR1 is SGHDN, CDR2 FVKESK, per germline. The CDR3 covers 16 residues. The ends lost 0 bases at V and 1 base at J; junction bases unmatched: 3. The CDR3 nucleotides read TGTGCCAGCAGCCAAGACACAGGGGTATCCTACAATGAGCAGTTCTTC. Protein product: CASSQDTGVSYNEQFF.

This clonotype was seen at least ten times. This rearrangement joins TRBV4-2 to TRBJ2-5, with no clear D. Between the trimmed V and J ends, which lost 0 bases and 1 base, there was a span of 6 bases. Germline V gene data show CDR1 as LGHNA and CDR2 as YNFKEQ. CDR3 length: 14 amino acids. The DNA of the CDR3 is TGTGCCAGCAGCCAAGATCCAGGCCAAGAGACCCAGTACTTC. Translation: CASSQDPGQETQYF.

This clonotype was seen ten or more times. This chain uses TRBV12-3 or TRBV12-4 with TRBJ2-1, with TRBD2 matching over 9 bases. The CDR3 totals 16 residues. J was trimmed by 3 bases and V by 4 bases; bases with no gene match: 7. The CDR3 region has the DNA TGTGCCAGCAGTTCATCGACTAGCGGCATCTACAATGAGCAGTTCTTC. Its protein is CASSSSTSGIYNEQFF.

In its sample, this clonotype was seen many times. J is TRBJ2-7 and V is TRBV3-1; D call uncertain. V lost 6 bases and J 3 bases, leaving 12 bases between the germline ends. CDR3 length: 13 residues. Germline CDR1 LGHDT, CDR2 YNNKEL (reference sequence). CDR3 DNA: TGTGCCAGCAGACTTTCCACCGGCTACGAGCAGTACTTC. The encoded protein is CASRLSTGYEQYF.

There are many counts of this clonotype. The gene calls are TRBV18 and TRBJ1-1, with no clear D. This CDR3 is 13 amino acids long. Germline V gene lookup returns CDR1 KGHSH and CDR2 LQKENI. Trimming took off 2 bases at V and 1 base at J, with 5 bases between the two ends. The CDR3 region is CASSPTQNTEAFF. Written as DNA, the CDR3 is TGTGCCAGCTCACCAACGCAGAACACTGAAGCTTTCTTT.

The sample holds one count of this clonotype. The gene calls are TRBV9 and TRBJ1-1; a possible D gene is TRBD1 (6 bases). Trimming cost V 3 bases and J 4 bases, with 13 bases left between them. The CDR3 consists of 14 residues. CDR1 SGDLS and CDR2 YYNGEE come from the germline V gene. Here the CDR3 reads CASSATGWATEAFF. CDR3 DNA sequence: TGTGCCAGCAGCGCAACAGGGTGGGCCACTGAAGCTTTCTTT.